This passage covers 32 T cell receptor beta chains from one sample sequenced in a study of shared clonotypes between healthy human individuals. TCRdb's table, derived via immunoSEQ multiplex PCR, lists solely in-frame clones and lacks some. The data contain roughly 1,800,000 clones, about 95% of them seen just once; the ten biggest clones take up 1.2%. CD8 cells classed as naive were CD45RO-negative and positively selected for CCR7, excluding terminally differentiated effector memory CD45RA+ cells. Material for sequencing was naive CD8+ T cells sorted from blood. Receptors originate from a man between 18 and 35 years old in good health.

The chain uses TRBV5-6 and TRBJ2-7, with unresolved D. V dropped 0 bases and J dropped 2 bases, with 9 bases sitting between them. The germline CDR1 and CDR2 sequences are SGHDT and YYEEEE. This CDR3 is 14 amino acids long. The CDR3 region has the DNA TGTGCCAGCAGCTTGGTTGAACAGACCTACGAGCAGTACTTC. As protein: CASSLVEQTYEQYF.

The chain has TRBV28 and TRBJ2-5, with D hard to call. Germline loops: CDR1 MDHEN, CDR2 SYDVKM. Trimming cost V 3 bases and J 4 bases, with 9 bases left between them. The CDR3 totals 13 residues. CDR3 region: CASSFVLRETQYF. The CDR3 bases are TGTGCCAGCAGTTTTGTTTTGAGAGAGACCCAGTACTTC.

The chain is built from TRBV5-6 and TRBJ2-7, with 15 bases fitting TRBD2. Trimming removed 2 bases from V and 4 bases from J; junction bases left unmatched: 10. The CDR3 extends over 18 amino acids. Germline assignment: CDR1 SGHDT and CDR2 YYEEEE. The CDR3, as DNA: TGTGCCAGCAGCTTTACCTGGACTAGCGGGGGGGAAAAGTACGAGCAGTACTTC. Translating gives CASSFTWTSGGEKYEQYF.

The rearrangement joins TRBV19 to TRBJ2-3; 8 nucleotides line up with TRBD1. This CDR3 has 17 amino acids. Germline CDR1 and CDR2: LNHDA and SQIVND (reference sequence). J gave up 6 bases and V 5 bases, and 16 bases lay outside the gene matches. The CDR3 spells CASSSLPGGEGFDTQYF. The CDR3 DNA is TGTGCCAGTAGTTCCCTCCCAGGGGGCGAGGGATTTGATACGCAGTATTTT. Supplemented by reference TRBV19 and TRBJ2-3, the full variable domain reads DGGITQSPKYLFRKEGQNVTLSCEQNLNHDAMYWYRQDPGQGLRLIYYSQIVNDFQKGDIAEGYSVSREKKESFPLTVTSAQKNPTAFYLCASSSLPGGEGFDTQYFGPGTRLTVL.

This chain connects TRBV5-4 to TRBJ2-5; TRBD2 aligns across 10 bases. The CDR3 covers 15 residues. The ends lost 2 bases at V and 4 bases at J; junction bases unmatched: 5. The germline V gene encodes CDR1 SGHNT and CDR2 YYREEE (reference sequence). CDR3 bases: TGTGCCAGCAGCTTCAGCGGGGGGGCCTTAGAGACCCAGTACTTC. It codes for CASSFSGGALETQYF.

V and J are TRBV13 and TRBJ2-7; D is unclear. The CDR3 sequence is 13 residues long. V lost 1 base and J lost 5, with 9 bases in between. Germline V CDR1 and CDR2: PRHDT, FYEKMQ (reference sequence). CDR3 in amino acids: CASSLAGSHEQYF. DNA for the CDR3: TGTGCCAGCAGCTTAGCGGGTAGCCACGAGCAGTACTTC.

The gene calls are TRBV25-1 and TRBJ1-6; 8 bases match TRBD1. The CDR3 covers 13 residues. V trimming: 8 bases; J trimming: 9 bases; junction bases outside the gene matches: 6. Germline CDR1 and CDR2: MGHDK and SYGVNS. The CDR3 spells CASGQGYLSPLHF. For the CDR3, the DNA is TGTGCCAGCGGACAGGGATACCTTTCACCCCTCCACTTT.

This clone is a singleton in its sample. The chain is built from TRBV7-8 and TRBJ2-1; tentatively, D is TRBD2 (5 bases). The CDR3 loop spans 15 amino acids. Germline V gene sequence: CDR1 SGHVS, CDR2 FQNEAQ. V lost 3 bases, J lost 4 bases, and 13 bases lay in between. CDR3 bases: TGTGCCAGCAGCTTCGGGCTAGCCCCTTACAATGAGCAGTTCTTC. It yields the protein CASSFGLAPYNEQFF.

This clone has a single count. The chain is built from TRBV6-1 and TRBJ2-7; 7 positions agree with TRBD2. Per germline, CDR1 MNHNS and CDR2 SASEGT. This CDR3 is built from 15 residues. V lost 0 bases to trimming and J lost 2 bases; unmatched junction nucleotides: 4. The CDR3 sequence is CASSEAGGDPYEQYF. CDR3 in DNA: TGTGCCAGCAGTGAAGCGGGAGGGGACCCCTACGAGCAGTACTTC.

The rearrangement links TRBV15 to TRBJ1-2; 7 bases match TRBD1. This CDR3 spans 13 amino acids. CDR1 is LNHNV and CDR2 is YYDKDF in the germline V gene (reference sequence). Trimming took 2 bases from V and 5 from J; bases not matched to a gene: 2. For the CDR3, the DNA is TGTGCCACCAGCAGACAGGGGGGTTATGGCTACACCTTC. It encodes CATSRQGGYGYTF.

Regarding this clone: The sample carries other DNA sequences with the same CDR3. The chain uses TRBV30 and TRBJ1-2; TRBD1 might be the D (5 bases). This CDR3 has 11 residues. The V end lost 5 bases, the J end lost 4 bases, and 8 bases lay between the germline ends. CDR1 and CDR2 (germline): GTSNPN, SVGIG (reference sequence). The DNA for the CDR3 is TGTGCCTGGGATAGGGGCTATGGCTACACCTTC. It translates to CAWDRGYGYTF.

The chain combines TRBV6-6 with TRBJ2-3; no firm D call. Trimming cost V 2 bases and J 1 base, with 7 bases left between them. CDR3 length: 14 amino acids. Germline assignment: CDR1 MNHNY and CDR2 SVGAGI (reference sequence). The CDR3, as DNA: TGTGCCAGCAGTTACCTGCAGGGCACAGATACGCAGTATTTT. It yields the protein CASSYLQGTDTQYF.

A note on this clone: This same CDR3 is encoded by further DNA sequences in the sample. The genes are TRBV5-6 and TRBJ2-3; D is ambiguous. CDR3 length: 12 residues. From germline, CDR1 is SGHDT and CDR2 YYEEEE. The V end lost 1 base, the J end lost 2 bases, and 2 bases lay between the germline ends. CDR3 residues: CASSLYTDTQYF. The CDR3 DNA sequence: TGTGCCAGCAGCTTGTACACAGATACGCAGTATTTT.

As for this clone: A clone one base away is much larger, so this may be a read error. This sequence joins TRBV4-3 and TRBJ2-5; 11 positions match TRBD1. TRBJ2-7 matches the DNA end more closely, so the J call is doubtful. The CDR3 length is 14 residues. Per germline, CDR1 LGHNA and CDR2 YSLEER. CDR3 in amino acids: CASSPGTGGYEQYF. The CDR3 DNA is TGCGCCAGCAGTCCCGGGACAGGGGGCTACGAGCAGTACTTC.

The V call is TRBV2, the J call TRBJ1-1; D remains ambiguous. Trimming took off 6 bases at V and 0 bases at J, with 14 bases between the two ends. Germline V gene data show CDR1 as SNHLY and CDR2 as FYNNEI. This CDR3 region has 15 residues. The CDR3 DNA reads as TGTGCCAGCAGGGAATGGGCAGGCATGAACACTGAAGCTTTCTTT. It codes for CASREWAGMNTEAFF.

The chain has TRBV27 and TRBJ2-3, with D perhaps TRBD1 (6 bases). CDR1 is MNHEY, CDR2 SMNVEV, per germline (reference sequence). The CDR3 contains 13 residues. V was trimmed by 4 bases and J by 6 bases, leaving 11 bases between them. The CDR3 DNA sequence: TGTGCCAGCAGTTGGGGGCCCGCGGATACGCAGTATTTT. Residues: CASSWGPADTQYF.

V is TRBV6-5 and J is TRBJ2-3; 12 bases are shared with TRBD1. The ends lost 11 bases at V and 4 bases at J; junction bases unmatched: 7. Germline-derived CDR1 and CDR2 are MNHEY and SVGAGI. The CDR3 contains 14 residues. The chain's CDR3 is CAVWDRGLADTQYF. In nucleotides, the CDR3 is TGTGCCGTTTGGGACAGGGGGCTTGCAGATACGCAGTATTTT.

The chain has TRBV6-4 and TRBJ2-7, with 7 bases identical to TRBD1. CDR3 length: 17 amino acids. Losses at the gene ends were 10 bases for V and 4 bases for J; bases not matched to a gene: 22. Germline assignment: CDR1 MRHNA and CDR2 SNTAGT. The CDR3 bases are TGTGCCACCCCTCTAGTACCGGACAGGCTTGGGAAGTACGAGCAGTACTTC. Amino acids: CATPLVPDRLGKYEQYF.

With regard to this clone: This same CDR3 is encoded by further DNA sequences in the sample. The chain carries TRBV7-9 and TRBJ2-7; 7 bases are a match to TRBD2. The CDR3 has 13 amino acids. Germline CDR1 SEHNR, CDR2 FQNEAQ (reference sequence). With V trimmed by 6 bases and J by 2 bases, 4 bases remained unmatched. For the CDR3, the DNA is TGTGCCAGCAGTCCCGGGGGGACCTACGAGCAGTACTTC. Translation: CASSPGGTYEQYF.

A single count supports this clone. This chain joins TRBV27 and TRBJ1-1, with D maybe TRBD1 (6 bases). This CDR3 has 18 amino acids. The germline V and J ends were trimmed by 0 bases and 0 bases, with 17 bases remaining between them. Germline V gene sequence: CDR1 MNHEY, CDR2 SMNVEV (reference sequence). CDR3 in DNA: TGTGCCAGCAGTTTATCTTATCCCGGACAGCAAGTGAACACTGAAGCTTTCTTT. Translation: CASSLSYPGQQVNTEAFF.

The DNA for the CDR3 is TGTGCCAGCACACGGACAGTCTCCTACGAGCAGTACTTC. Its protein product is CASTRTVSYEQYF. The chain couples TRBV6-5 to TRBJ2-7, with D possibly matching TRBD1 (6 bases). CDR3 length: 13 amino acids. Germline V lookup: CDR1 MNHEY, CDR2 SVGAGI. The V end lost 7 bases, the J end lost 0 bases, and 10 bases lay between the germline ends.

The chain uses TRBV2 and TRBJ1-5; 7 nucleotides align to TRBD1. The length of the CDR3 is 14 residues. Trimming removed 8 bases from V and 3 bases from J; junction bases left unmatched: 7. Germline CDR1 reads SNHLY; CDR2 reads FYNNEI. CDR3 in amino acids: CASGQTGVNQPQHF. DNA of the CDR3: TGTGCCAGCGGCCAAACAGGGGTCAATCAGCCCCAGCATTTT.

V is TRBV2 and J is TRBJ1-6; D gene ambiguous. V shed 4 bases and J shed 5 bases, with 12 bases lying between them. The CDR3 length is 15 residues. Germline CDR1 SNHLY, CDR2 FYNNEI. DNA for the CDR3: TGTGCCAGCAGTGGAGGTCCCCGTGATAATTCACCCCTCCACTTT. It codes for CASSGGPRDNSPLHF.

The chain combines TRBV30 with TRBJ2-7; D possibly corresponds to TRBD2 (6 bases). Deletions cut 4 bases from V and 2 bases from J, with 12 bases between. CDR3 length: 13 amino acids. Germline V gene data show CDR1 as GTSNPN and CDR2 as SVGIG (reference sequence). In nucleotides, the CDR3 is TGTGCCTGGAACGCGGGGATTACCTACGAGCAGTACTTC. Its protein is CAWNAGITYEQYF.

V usage is TRBV21-1 and J usage is TRBJ2-7; the tabulated D call, TRBD2, remains unverified against the DNA. TRBV21-1 is annotated as a pseudogene. The CDR3 sequence is 16 residues long. This CDR3 reads CASSGPRRRSSYEQYF. The CDR3 DNA follows: TGTGCCAGCAGCGGCCCCCGACGGAGAAGCTCCTACGAGCAGTACTTC.

This chain joins TRBV28 and TRBJ2-3, with TRBD1 matching 10 bases. Germline values: CDR1 MDHEN, CDR2 SYDVKM. The V gene end was trimmed by 5 bases and the J gene end by 7 bases; junction bases not matched to a gene: 6. The CDR3 spans 14 residues. The CDR3 DNA follows: TGTGCCAGCAGTACTGACAGGGGGCTCTATACGCAGTATTTT. Its protein is CASSTDRGLYTQYF.

Turning to this clone: The same CDR3 can be traced to other DNA sequences in this sample. CDR3 amino acids: CASSSGLAAYEQYF. For the CDR3, the DNA is TGTGCCAGCAGCTCCGGACTAGCGGCCTACGAGCAGTACTTC. The chain combines TRBV5-6 with TRBJ2-7; 10 nucleotides line up with TRBD2. Per germline, CDR1 SGHDT and CDR2 YYEEEE. V shed 3 bases and J 2 bases; nucleotides not matched to a gene: 2. This CDR3 contains 14 residues.

This rearrangement joins TRBV30 to TRBJ2-3; 9 bases line up with TRBD2. V shed 4 bases and J 6 bases; nucleotides not matched to a gene: 11. The CDR3 is 15 amino acids. CDR1 is GTSNPN and CDR2 is SVGIG in the germline V gene (reference sequence). The CDR3 nucleotides read TGTGCCTGGACCCCCCTAGCGGGACTCCCCGATACGCAGTATTTT. Its translation: CAWTPLAGLPDTQYF.

This chain links TRBV6-5 with TRBJ2-1; D not certain. The ends were cut back, 2 bases at V and 12 bases at J, with 17 bases in the middle. The CDR3 sequence is 14 residues long. Germline assignment: CDR1 MNHEY and CDR2 SVGAGI. CDR3: CASSYAGDPTGQFF. CDR3 coding DNA: TGTGCCAGCAGTTACGCCGGCGATCCGACGGGGCAGTTCTTC.

The rearrangement links TRBV12-5 to TRBJ1-1; D is undetermined. The length of the CDR3 is 16 residues. Germline V gene sequence: CDR1 LGHNT, CDR2 FRNRAP. V gave up 5 bases and J gave up 0 bases, with 16 bases separating them. The CDR3 region has the DNA TGTGCTAGTGGTCCCCCGCCCGGAGGGATGAACACTGAAGCTTTCTTT. It encodes CASGPPPGGMNTEAFF.

This clone was seen just once. CDR3 nucleotides: TGTGCCAGCAGCGTTTCAGGGGCGGCTGGGGCCAACGTCCTGACTTTC. Its protein product is CASSVSGAAGANVLTF. The chain carries TRBV9 and TRBJ2-6, with D maybe TRBD1 (6 bases). Germline CDR1 and CDR2: SGDLS and YYNGEE. Trimming pared 2 bases from V and 2 bases from J, leaving 11 bases between. This CDR3 has 16 residues.

To note about this clone: Other DNA sequences in the sample encode the same CDR3. The chain recombines TRBV6-6 with TRBJ2-3; no firm D call. V shed 0 bases and J shed 0 bases, with 4 bases lying between them. CDR1 and CDR2 from the germline V gene are MNHNY and SVGAGI (reference sequence). This CDR3 has 14 residues. The CDR3, as DNA: TGTGCCAGCAGTTACTCACCCAGCACAGATACGCAGTATTTT. Encoded protein: CASSYSPSTDTQYF.